This is a list of T cell receptor beta chains from one sample in a study of shared clonotypes between healthy human individuals. TCRdb keeps only in-frame clones here, not all; method: immunoSEQ multiplex PCR. Here the sample spans 550,000 to 650,000 clones, about 96% being singletons. Material for sequencing was naive CD8+ T cells sorted from blood. These receptors were taken from a woman aged 25 to 39 in good health. Both conserved end residues are part of each CDR3. The order of the fields is clone size, D gene, J gene, V gene, CDR3 DNA, CDR3 protein. The D gene is left open where the match is weak. Some rows mark clone size as missing; the rest say once, few, many or name a class of expanded clone.

clone_size: once
d_call: TRBD1
j_call: TRBJ2-1
v_call: TRBV5-8
cdr3_nt: TGTGCCAGCAGCTTAACCGGGACAGGGGCCTACAATGAGCAGTTCTTC
cdr3_aa: CASSLTGTGAYNEQFF

clone_size: .
d_call: TRBD2
j_call: TRBJ2-5
v_call: TRBV19
cdr3_nt: TGTGCCAGTATCCTACGTTTCCCCCTCCGGGGGGATTTCCAAGAGACCCAGTACTTC
cdr3_aa: CASILRFPLRGDFQETQYF

clone_size: .
d_call: .
j_call: TRBJ2-7
v_call: TRBV18
cdr3_nt: TGTGCCAGCTCACCTCTGGACGGAAATTCCTACGAGCAGTACTTC
cdr3_aa: CASSPLDGNSYEQYF

clone_size: .
d_call: TRBD2
j_call: TRBJ2-2
v_call: TRBV28
cdr3_nt: TGTGCCAGCAGTCCTCCCTTGCCCACTAGCGGGAAAAGCACCGGGGAGCTGTTTTTT
cdr3_aa: CASSPPLPTSGKSTGELFF

clone_size: .
d_call: .
j_call: TRBJ2-1
v_call: TRBV19
cdr3_nt: TGTGCCAGTAGTATTCGGGGACCCACGAAATACAATGAGCAGTTCTTC
cdr3_aa: CASSIRGPTKYNEQFF

clone_size: .
d_call: .
j_call: TRBJ2-5
v_call: TRBV9
cdr3_nt: TGTGCCAGCAGCGTAGGACCGACGGTTGCCGAGACCCAGTACTTC
cdr3_aa: CASSVGPTVAETQYF

clone_size: .
d_call: .
j_call: TRBJ1-2
v_call: TRBV6-1
cdr3_nt: TGTGCCAGCAGTGACCCCCCTACAGGGATAGGAGGCTACACCTTC
cdr3_aa: CASSDPPTGIGGYTF

clone_size: .
d_call: .
j_call: TRBJ1-2
v_call: TRBV5-1
cdr3_nt: TGCGCCAGCAGCCTAGGACGGCTTGGGGTTAACTATGGCTACACCTTC
cdr3_aa: CASSLGRLGVNYGYTF

clone_size: .
d_call: .
j_call: TRBJ1-1
v_call: TRBV15
cdr3_nt: TGTGCCACCAGCGAGGAAACCGGGAACACTGAAGCTTTCTTT
cdr3_aa: CATSEETGNTEAFF

clone_size: .
d_call: .
j_call: TRBJ1-1
v_call: TRBV28
cdr3_nt: TGTGCCAGCAGTTTAGCGGGGATTAGGACTGAAGCTTTCTTT
cdr3_aa: CASSLAGIRTEAFF

clone_size: .
d_call: TRBD2
j_call: TRBJ2-1
v_call: TRBV27
cdr3_nt: TGTGCCAGCAGTTTATCAAGTATGCTAGCGGGAGCTTACAATGAGCAGTTCTTC
cdr3_aa: CASSLSSMLAGAYNEQFF

clone_size: .
d_call: .
j_call: TRBJ2-7
v_call: TRBV2
cdr3_nt: TGTGCCAGCAGTTCTATCTACTCAACATCCCCGAGGGGTTACGAGCAGTACTTC
cdr3_aa: CASSSIYSTSPRGYEQYF

clone_size: .
d_call: .
j_call: TRBJ1-5
v_call: TRBV4-1
cdr3_nt: TGCGCCAGCAGCCAAGATCTCGGAGGGTTGGATCAGCCCCAGCATTTT
cdr3_aa: CASSQDLGGLDQPQHF

clone_size: .
d_call: .
j_call: TRBJ1-1
v_call: TRBV5-6
cdr3_nt: TGTGCCAGCAGCTTGGTTGCAGCGATGAACACTGAAGCTTTCTTT
cdr3_aa: CASSLVAAMNTEAFF

clone_size: few
d_call: TRBD1
j_call: TRBJ1-1
v_call: TRBV6-5
cdr3_nt: TGTGCCAGCAGTTCGGGACAGGGTCCTACTGAAGCTTTCTTT
cdr3_aa: CASSSGQGPTEAFF

clone_size: .
d_call: TRBD1
j_call: TRBJ1-1
v_call: TRBV7-9
cdr3_nt: TGTGCCAGCAGCCAGGGGGCCCTCCTGAACACTGAAGCTTTCTTT
cdr3_aa: CASSQGALLNTEAFF

clone_size: .
d_call: TRBD1
j_call: TRBJ1-1
v_call: TRBV7-9
cdr3_nt: TGTGCCAGCAGCTTGGCCGGGACAGAGAGGACTGAAGCTTTCTTT
cdr3_aa: CASSLAGTERTEAFF

clone_size: .
d_call: .
j_call: TRBJ2-1
v_call: TRBV6-1
cdr3_nt: TGTGCCAGCACCCTAAAGATCGGGCGCTACAATGAGCAGTTCTTC
cdr3_aa: CASTLKIGRYNEQFF

clone_size: .
d_call: .
j_call: TRBJ2-1
v_call: TRBV19
cdr3_nt: TGTGCCAGTAGTACGGGAGAGGCTGAGCAGTTCTTC
cdr3_aa: CASSTGEAEQFF

clone_size: .
d_call: TRBD1
j_call: TRBJ1-2
v_call: TRBV4-1
cdr3_nt: TGCGCCAGCAGCCAAGGTCCGGACAGGGCGATGTATGGCTACACCTTC
cdr3_aa: CASSQGPDRAMYGYTF